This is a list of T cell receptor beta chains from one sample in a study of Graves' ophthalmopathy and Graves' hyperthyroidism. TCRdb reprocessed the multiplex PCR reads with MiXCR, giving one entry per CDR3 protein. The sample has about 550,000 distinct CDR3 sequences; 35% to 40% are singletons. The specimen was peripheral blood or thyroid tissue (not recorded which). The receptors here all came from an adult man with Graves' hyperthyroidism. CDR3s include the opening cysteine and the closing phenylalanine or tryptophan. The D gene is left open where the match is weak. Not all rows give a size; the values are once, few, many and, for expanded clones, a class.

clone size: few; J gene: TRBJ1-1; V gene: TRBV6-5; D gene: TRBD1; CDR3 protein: CASSYGTGRDEAFF; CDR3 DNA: TGTGCCAGCAGTTACGGGACAGGGCGTGATGAAGCTTTCTTT
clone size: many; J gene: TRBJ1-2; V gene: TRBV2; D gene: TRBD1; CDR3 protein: CASSYMTGPDGYTF; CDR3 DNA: TGTGCCAGCAGTTATATGACAGGGCCGGATGGCTACACCTTC
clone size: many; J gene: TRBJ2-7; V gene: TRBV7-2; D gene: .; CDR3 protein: CASSLEGGSTYEQYF; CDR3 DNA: TGTGCCAGCAGCTTAGAGGGGGGAAGCACCTACGAGCAGTACTTC
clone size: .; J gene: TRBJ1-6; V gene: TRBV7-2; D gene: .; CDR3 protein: CASSLVAGVDSPLHF; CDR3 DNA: TGTGCCAGCAGCTTAGTCGCAGGGGTAGATTCACCCCTCCACTTT
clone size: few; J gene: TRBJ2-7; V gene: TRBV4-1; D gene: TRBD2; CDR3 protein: CASSQVSLAGATYEQYF; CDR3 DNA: TGCGCCAGCAGCCAAGTTTCGCTAGCGGGAGCAACCTACGAGCAGTACTTC
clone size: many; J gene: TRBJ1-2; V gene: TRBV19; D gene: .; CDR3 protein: CASTIQGYGYTF; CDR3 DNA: TGTGCCAGTACAATACAGGGCTATGGCTACACCTTC
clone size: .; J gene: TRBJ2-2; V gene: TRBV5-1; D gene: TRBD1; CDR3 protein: CASSPLRDRVNTGELFF; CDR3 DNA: TGCGCCAGCAGCCCGCTCCGGGACAGGGTCAACACCGGGGAGCTGTTTTTT
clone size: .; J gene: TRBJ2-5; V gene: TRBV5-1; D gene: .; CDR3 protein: CASAPNPSQGGYETQYF; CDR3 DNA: TGCGCCAGCGCTCCGAACCCATCACAAGGGGGATATGAGACCCAGTACTTC
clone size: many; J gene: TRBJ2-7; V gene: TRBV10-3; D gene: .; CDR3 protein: CAISESTLLTPGEQYF; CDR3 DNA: TGTGCCATCAGTGAGTCGACTCTGCTAACTCCCGGCGAGCAGTACTTC
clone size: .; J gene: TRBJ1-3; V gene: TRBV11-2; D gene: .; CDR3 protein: CASSPTSGNTIYF; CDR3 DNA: TGTGCCAGCAGCCCGACCTCTGGAAACACCATATATTTT
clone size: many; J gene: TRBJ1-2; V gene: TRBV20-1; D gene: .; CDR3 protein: CSARDLTELANYGYTF; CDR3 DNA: TGCAGTGCTAGAGACCTCACAGAATTAGCTAACTATGGCTACACCTTC
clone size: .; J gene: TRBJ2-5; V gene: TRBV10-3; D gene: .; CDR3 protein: CAISELTPRWEQYF; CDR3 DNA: TGTGCCATCAGTGAGTTAACTCCCAGATGGGAGCAGTACTTC
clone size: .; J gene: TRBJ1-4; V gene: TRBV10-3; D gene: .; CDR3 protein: CAINSNEGEKLFF; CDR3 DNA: TGTGCCATCAATTCGAACGAGGGGGAAAAACTGTTTTTT
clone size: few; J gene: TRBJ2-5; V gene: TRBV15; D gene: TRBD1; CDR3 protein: CATSRGDRGLGETQYF; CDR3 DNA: TGTGCCACCAGCAGAGGGGACAGGGGGCTGGGAGAGACCCAGTACTTC
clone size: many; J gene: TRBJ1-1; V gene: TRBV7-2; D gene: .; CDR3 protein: CASSLVGRKNTEAFF; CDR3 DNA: TGTGCCAGCAGCTTAGTCGGCCGGAAAAACACTGAAGCTTTCTTT
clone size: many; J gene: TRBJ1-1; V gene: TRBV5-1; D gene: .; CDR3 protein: CASRMGDTEAFF; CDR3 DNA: TGCGCCAGCAGGATGGGGGACACTGAAGCTTTCTTT
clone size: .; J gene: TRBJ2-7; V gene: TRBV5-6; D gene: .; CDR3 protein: CAGSLARNEQYF; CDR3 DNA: TGTGCCGGCAGCTTGGCTCGAAACGAGCAGTACTTC
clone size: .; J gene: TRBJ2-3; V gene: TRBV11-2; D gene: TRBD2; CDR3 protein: CASSYGGARATDTQYF; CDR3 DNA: TGTGCCAGCAGCTACGGGGGGGCCCGTGCCACAGATACGCAGTATTTT
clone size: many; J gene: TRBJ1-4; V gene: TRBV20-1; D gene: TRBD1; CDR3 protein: CSAPNTIDRGNEKLFF; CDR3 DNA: TGCAGTGCTCCAAACACCATTGACAGGGGTAATGAAAAACTGTTTTTT
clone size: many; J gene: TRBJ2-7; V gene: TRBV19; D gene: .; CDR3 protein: CASSPGVAAYEQYF; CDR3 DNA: TGTGCCAGTAGCCCGGGGGTAGCGGCCTACGAGCAGTACTTC
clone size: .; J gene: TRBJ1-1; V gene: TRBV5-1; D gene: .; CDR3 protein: CASSLGGGGNEAFF; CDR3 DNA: TGCGCCAGCAGCTTGGGGGGGGGAGGCAATGAAGCTTTCTTT
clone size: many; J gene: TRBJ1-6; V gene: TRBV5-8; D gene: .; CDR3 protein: CASSPGMNNSPLHF; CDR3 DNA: TGTGCCAGCAGCCCGGGGATGAATAATTCACCCCTCCACTTT
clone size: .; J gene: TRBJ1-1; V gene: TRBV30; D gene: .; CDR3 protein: CAWTGYDTEAFF; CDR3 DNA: TGTGCCTGGACAGGGTACGACACTGAAGCTTTCTTT
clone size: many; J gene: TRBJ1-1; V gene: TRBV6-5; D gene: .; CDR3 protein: CASSYSSADTEAFF; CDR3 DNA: TGTGCCAGCAGTTACTCATCTGCGGACACTGAAGCTTTCTTT
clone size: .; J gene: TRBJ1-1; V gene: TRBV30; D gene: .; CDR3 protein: CAWRTATVNTEAFF; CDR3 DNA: TGTGCCTGGAGGACCGCGACAGTGAACACTGAAGCTTTCTTT
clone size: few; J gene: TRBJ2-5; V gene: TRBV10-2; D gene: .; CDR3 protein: CASSERRRETQYF; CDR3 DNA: TGCGCCAGCAGTGAGAGGCGTCGGGAGACCCAGTACTTC
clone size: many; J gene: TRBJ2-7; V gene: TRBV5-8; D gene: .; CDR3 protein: CASSLGHEQYF; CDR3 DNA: TGTGCCAGCAGCTTGGGTCACGAGCAGTACTTC
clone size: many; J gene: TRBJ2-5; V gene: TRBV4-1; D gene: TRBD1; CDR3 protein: CASSQEDRVQETQYF; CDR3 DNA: TGCGCCAGCAGCCAGGAGGACAGGGTCCAAGAGACCCAGTACTTC
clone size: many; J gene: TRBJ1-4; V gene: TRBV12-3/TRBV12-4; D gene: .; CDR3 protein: CATQETGPNEKLFF; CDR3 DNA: TGTGCCACCCAAGAGACAGGCCCCAATGAAAAACTGTTTTTT
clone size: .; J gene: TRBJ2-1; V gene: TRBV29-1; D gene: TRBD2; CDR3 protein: CSVVGASGATEQFF; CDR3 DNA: TGCAGCGTTGTCGGGGCTAGCGGGGCCACTGAGCAGTTCTTC
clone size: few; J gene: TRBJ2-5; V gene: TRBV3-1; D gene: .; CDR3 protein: CASSQDRGKGETQYF; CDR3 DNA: TGTGCCAGCAGCCAAGATAGGGGGAAGGGAGAGACCCAGTACTTC
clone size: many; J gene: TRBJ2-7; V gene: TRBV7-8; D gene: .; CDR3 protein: CASSSSGTSTYEQYF; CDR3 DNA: TGTGCCAGCAGCTCGTCCGGGACGTCAACCTACGAGCAGTACTTC
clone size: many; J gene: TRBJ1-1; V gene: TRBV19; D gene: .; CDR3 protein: CASSLPGSLNTEAFF; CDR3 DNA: TGTGCCAGTAGTCTGCCAGGCAGCCTGAACACTGAAGCTTTCTTT
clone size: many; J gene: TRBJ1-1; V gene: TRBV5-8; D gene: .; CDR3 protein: CASSPGTWGGTEAFF; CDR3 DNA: TGTGCCAGCAGCCCGGGGACATGGGGTGGGACTGAAGCTTTCTTT
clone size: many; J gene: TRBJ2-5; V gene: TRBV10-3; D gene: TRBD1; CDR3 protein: CAISAWDREETQYF; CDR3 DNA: TGTGCCATCAGTGCCTGGGACAGGGAAGAGACCCAGTACTTC
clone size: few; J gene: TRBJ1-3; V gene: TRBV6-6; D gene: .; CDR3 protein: CASSPPGGNTIYF; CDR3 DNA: TGTGCCAGCTCTCCTCCGGGTGGAAACACCATATATTTT
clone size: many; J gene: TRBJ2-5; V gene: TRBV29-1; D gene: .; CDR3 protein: CSVRRTAQETQYF; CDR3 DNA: TGCAGCGTGCGGCGGACGGCCCAAGAGACCCAGTACTTC
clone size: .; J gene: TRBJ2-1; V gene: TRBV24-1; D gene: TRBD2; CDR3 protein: CATSDSTLTSGDYNEQFF; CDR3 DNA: TGTGCCACCAGTGATTCGACGCTGACTAGCGGGGATTACAATGAGCAGTTCTTC
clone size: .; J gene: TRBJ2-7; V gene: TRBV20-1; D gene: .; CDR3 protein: CSVDGAYEQYF; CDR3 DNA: TGCAGCGTAGATGGGGCCTACGAGCAGTACTTC
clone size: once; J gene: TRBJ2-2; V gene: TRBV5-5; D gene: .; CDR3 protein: CASSDQANTGELFF; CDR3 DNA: TGCGCCAGCAGCGACCAGGCGAACACCGGGGAGCTGTTTTTT
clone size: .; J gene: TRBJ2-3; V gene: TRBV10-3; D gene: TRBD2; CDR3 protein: CAIGEAGSTDTQYF; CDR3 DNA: TGTGCCATAGGGGAAGCGGGGAGCACAGATACGCAGTATTTT
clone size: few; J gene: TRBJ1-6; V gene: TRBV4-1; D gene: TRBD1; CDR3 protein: CASSQDGDSSSYNSPLHF; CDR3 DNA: TGCGCCAGCAGCCAAGATGGGGACAGCAGCTCCTATAATTCACCCCTCCACTTT
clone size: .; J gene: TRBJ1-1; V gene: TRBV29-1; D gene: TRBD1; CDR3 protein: CSVEAPGQGGLNTEAFF; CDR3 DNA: TGCAGCGTTGAAGCCCCGGGACAGGGAGGCTTGAACACTGAAGCTTTCTTT
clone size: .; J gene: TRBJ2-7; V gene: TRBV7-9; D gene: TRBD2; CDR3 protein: CASRSGVLHEQYF; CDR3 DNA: TGTGCCAGCAGAAGCGGGGTTCTCCACGAGCAGTACTTC
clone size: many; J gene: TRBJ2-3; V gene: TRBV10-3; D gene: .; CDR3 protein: CAISGGDTQYF; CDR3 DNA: TGTGCCATCAGTGGGGGAGATACGCAGTATTTT
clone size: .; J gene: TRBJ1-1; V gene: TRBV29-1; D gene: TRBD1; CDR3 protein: CSVPGQGASFF; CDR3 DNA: TGCAGCGTCCCGGGACAGGGGGCTTCTTTCTTT
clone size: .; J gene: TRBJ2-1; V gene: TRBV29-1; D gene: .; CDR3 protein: CSVLRGTPTYEQFF; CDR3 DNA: TGCAGCGTTCTCCGCGGGACACCGACTTATGAGCAGTTCTTC
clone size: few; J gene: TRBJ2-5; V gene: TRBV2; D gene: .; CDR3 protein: CASSEARVGDQETQYF; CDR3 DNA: TGTGCCAGCAGTGAAGCGAGGGTCGGGGACCAAGAGACCCAGTACTTC